This T cell receptor beta chain is from a study of graft-versus-host responses after intestinal transplantation. About the research overall: Every transplant recipient was induced with anti-thymocyte globulin, then maintained on tacrolimus and steroids for around 3 years. Study findings and constraints: The recipient marrow held GvH clones, and some of them showed up first in ileum or blood. Early post-transplant HvG declines were associated with peak circulating GvH clone levels.

In its sample, this clone was seen once. The antigen remains undetermined. The CDR3 loop spans 14 amino acids. The method was immunoSEQ multiplex PCR; TCRdb's version includes in-frame clones alone and lacks a portion of them. Among more than 20,000 clones listed, roughly 89% were seen once. The chain links TRBV21-1 to TRBJ2-5; TRBD2, the table's D call, was not compared with the DNA. TRBV21-1 is listed as a pseudogene. Sequencing was performed on PBMCs, taken around 68 days after intestinal transplantation. This clonotype was sampled from a human patient who received an intestinal transplant, so some T cells may come from the graft donor. CDR3 sequence: CASNPTSGQETQYF. The CDR3 DNA follows: TGTGCCAGCAACCCCACTAGCGGCCAAGAGACCCAGTACTTC.